The clone carrying this T cell receptor beta chain came up many times. Antigen: not known. The sample belongs to a study of T cell repertoires in cytomegalovirus infection. Study overall: Selection of CMV epitopes for the study included recently identified HLA-C-restricted and well-studied HLA-B-restricted ones. From public TCR beta signatures came an indication of both CMV infection and matching HLA type. General study findings and limits: Pooled public TCR beta family frequency picked out CMV carriers with the relevant HLA. There were HLA-C-restricted CMV-specific TCR beta clonotypes dominating the ex vivo response.

TCRdb re-called the reads through MiXCR, storing one row per CDR3 protein. Among about 52,000 distinct CDR3 sequences listed, 15% to 25% were seen once. Material: CD8+ T cells from cultured PBMCs, obtained from culture after CMV antigen stimulation. The receptor was derived from a human donor in good health (CMV status not recorded). Some clones in this sample may be carry-over from other donors' samples.

The CDR3 DNA is TGTGCCAGCAGTTTATGGGGAGGCCTGGAAGATACGCAGTATTTT. It is translated as CASSLWGGLEDTQYF. J is TRBJ2-3 and V is TRBV28; D is possibly TRBD2 (6 bases). With 0 bases removed from V and 5 bases from J, the gap between germline ends came to 12 bases. CDR1 is MDHEN, CDR2 SYDVKM, per germline. The CDR3 consists of 15 residues.